What follows are 12 T cell receptor beta chains derived from one specimen sequenced in a study of T cell responses to AZD1222 COVID-19 vaccine. Using immunoSEQ multiplex PCR, the repertoire was profiled, and TCRdb retains in-frame clones only, with some absent. The repertoire holds more than 150,000 clones, with 90% to 95% as singletons. Material: peripheral blood, obtained 28 days after the second AZD1222 dose. The source is an adult who received the AZD1222 COVID-19 vaccine.

The chain joins TRBV5-1 to TRBJ1-2, with D tentatively TRBD1 (6 bases). The CDR3 totals 16 residues. Germline assignment: CDR1 SGHRS and CDR2 YFSETQ. V was cut by 5 bases and J by 9 bases, with 26 bases left in between. The CDR3 DNA sequence: TGCGCCAGCAGTTCAATGTCGGGATCGGCAGGGGAGAGCTACACCTTC. This encodes CASSSMSGSAGESYTF.

This CDR3 is CASSQDEGTITDTQYF. CDR3 coding DNA: TGTGCCAGCAGCCAAGATGAGGGGACGATCACAGATACGCAGTATTTT. This sequence joins TRBV14 and TRBJ2-3, with D perhaps TRBD1 or TRBD2 (5 bases each). Between the trimmed V and J ends, which lost 0 bases and 2 bases, there was a span of 12 bases. The CDR3 has 16 residues. Germline assignment: CDR1 SGHDN and CDR2 FVKESK.

This chain connects TRBV2 to TRBJ2-7; possibly TRBD1 for D (8 bases). The CDR3 has 14 amino acids. Germline assignment: CDR1 SNHLY and CDR2 FYNNEI. The germline V and J ends were trimmed by 9 bases and 4 bases, with 19 bases remaining between them. In nucleotides, the CDR3 is TGTGCCAGATCCCTCACAGGGGGGGGTTACGAGCAGTACTTC. Residues: CARSLTGGGYEQYF.

This clone showed up just once. The chain is built from TRBV6-6 and TRBJ2-3; TRBD2 matches at 10 bases. This CDR3 has 19 amino acids. Trimming at V came to 6 bases and at J to 0 bases, leaving 15 bases not matched to a gene. Germline loops: CDR1 MNHNY, CDR2 SVGAGI (reference sequence). The DNA of the CDR3 is TGTGCCAGCAGCTATTCTCTCATAGCGGGGGGCCTCAGCACAGATACGCAGTATTTT. Translating gives CASSYSLIAGGLSTDTQYF.

The chain joins TRBV7-6 to TRBJ2-1; 13 nucleotides agree with TRBD2. CDR1 is SGHVS, CDR2 FNYEAQ, per germline. The CDR3 runs 16 residues. The ends lost 1 base at V and 5 bases at J; junction bases unmatched: 2. The CDR3 sequence is CASSLVGTSGNNEQFF. The CDR3 coding sequence is TGTGCCAGCAGCTTAGTCGGGACTAGCGGGAACAATGAGCAGTTCTTC.

The rearrangement joins TRBV19 to TRBJ1-2, with a weak D call TRBD1 (5 bases). V lost 6 bases, J lost 6 bases, and 14 bases lay in between. The length of the CDR3 is 13 residues. The germline gives CDR1 LNHDA, CDR2 SQIVND (reference sequence). CDR3 coding DNA: TGTGCCAGTAGCTACACAGGTACCAATGGCTACACCTTC. Its translation: CASSYTGTNGYTF. The full variable domain, in which reference TRBV19 and TRBJ1-2 provide the parts outside the CDR3, is DGGITQSPKYLFRKEGQNVTLSCEQNLNHDAMYWYRQDPGQGLRLIYYSQIVNDFQKGDIAEGYSVSREKKESFPLTVTSAQKNPTAFYLCASSYTGTNGYTFGSGTRLTVV.

V and J are TRBV7-2 and TRBJ2-7, with D possibly matching TRBD2 (5 bases). Germline CDR1 is SGHTA and CDR2 is FQGNSA. The V gene lost 0 bases and the J gene lost 1 base, with 10 bases spanning the gap. The CDR3 sequence is 15 residues long. The CDR3 is CASSLAIGISYEQYF. The DNA of the CDR3 is TGTGCCAGCAGCTTAGCAATCGGGATTTCCTACGAGCAGTACTTC.

The V gene is TRBV4-1, the J gene TRBJ1-1; D remains unclear. The V gene lost 1 base and the J gene lost 6 bases, with 15 bases spanning the gap. This CDR3 contains 15 residues. Germline CDR1 MGHRA, CDR2 YSYEKL. The CDR3 DNA follows: TGCGCCAGCAGCCAAGCTCATTCCGTTTTCGCTGAAGCTTTCTTT. As protein: CASSQAHSVFAEAFF.

This chain joins TRBV4-3 and TRBJ2-2, with D possibly matching TRBD2 (5 bases). CDR1 is LGHNA and CDR2 is YSLEER in the germline V gene. This CDR3 has 15 amino acids. V lost 0 bases to trimming and J lost 6 bases, with 11 bases between them. The CDR3 DNA reads TGCGCCAGCAGCCAAGAATTGGGAGTCTCCGGGGAGCTGTTTTTT. Translating gives CASSQELGVSGELFF.

This clone was seen only once. The J gene is TRBJ2-4, the V gene TRBV5-1; TRBD2 aligns across 7 bases. The CDR3 has 18 residues. V dropped 3 bases and J dropped 0; count of bases not matched to a gene: 12. Germline V lookup: CDR1 SGHRS, CDR2 YFSETQ. The CDR3 nucleotides are TGCGCCAGCAGCTCACTACCTAGCGGAACGATAGCCAAAAACATTCAGTACTTC. Amino acid sequence: CASSSLPSGTIAKNIQYF.

The rearrangement links TRBV29-1 to TRBJ1-5; D call uncertain. This CDR3 spans 13 amino acids. Per germline, CDR1 SQVTM and CDR2 ANQGSEA. Trimming pared 1 base from V and 7 bases from J, leaving 11 bases between. CDR3 DNA sequence: TGCAGCGTTGAAGTAAGAGAAGGACAGCCCCAGCATTTT. Its translation is CSVEVREGQPQHF.

The chain links TRBV6-1 to TRBJ1-2; no clear D gene. V shed 0 bases and J shed 0 bases, with 8 bases lying between them. Germline loops: CDR1 MNHNS, CDR2 SASEGT. The CDR3 consists of 15 residues. The CDR3: CASSEAAAANYGYTF. The CDR3 DNA reads TGTGCCAGCAGTGAAGCGGCGGCAGCTAACTATGGCTACACCTTC.